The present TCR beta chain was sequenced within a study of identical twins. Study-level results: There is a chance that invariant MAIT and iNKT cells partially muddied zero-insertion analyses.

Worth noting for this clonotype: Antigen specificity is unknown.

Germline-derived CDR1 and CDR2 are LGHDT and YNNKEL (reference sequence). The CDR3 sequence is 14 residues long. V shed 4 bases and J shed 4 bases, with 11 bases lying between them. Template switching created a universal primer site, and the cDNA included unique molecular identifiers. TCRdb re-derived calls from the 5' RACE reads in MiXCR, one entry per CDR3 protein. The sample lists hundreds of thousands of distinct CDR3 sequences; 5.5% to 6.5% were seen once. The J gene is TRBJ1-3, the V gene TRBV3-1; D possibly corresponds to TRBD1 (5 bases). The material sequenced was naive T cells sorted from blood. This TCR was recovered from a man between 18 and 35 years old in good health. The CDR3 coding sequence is TGTGCCAGCAGCCCCACCTGGGGGGGAAACACCATATATTTT. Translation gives CASSPTWGGNTIYF.